This T cell receptor (beta chain) was identified during a study of blood T cells in healthy people across ages. In germline, CDR1 is SGHRS, CDR2 YFSETQ. V was pared by 6 bases and J by 0 bases, with 22 bases between. This CDR3 comprises 18 residues. Ranging in age from roughly 6 to 95, the donors were healthy Caucasian individuals from Russia. Each donor had roughly 10 milliliters of peripheral blood drawn. A J-beta primer mix and a sample-barcoded 5' primer were used in a second PCR of about 7 to 12 cycles. From the 5' RACE reads, TCRdb called clonotypes with MiXCR, one entry per CDR3 protein. The sample has 730,000 or so distinct CDR3 sequences; around 40% are singletons.

The receptor comes from a woman aged 60-70 years in good health. This rearrangement joins TRBV5-1 to TRBJ2-1; D unresolved. The sample was blood. The CDR3 protein is CASTPARTSKSSYNEQFF. In DNA form, the CDR3 reads TGCGCCAGCACCCCGGCGAGGACGTCGAAGAGCTCCTACAATGAGCAGTTCTTC.